Listed here are 20 T cell receptor beta chains from one sample, sequenced in a study of blood T cell repertoires in COVID-19 (dated by TCRdb to 2018 to 2020). The method behind the library was the immunoSEQ multiplex PCR assay. What TCRdb holds here is the immuneACCESS table cut down to in-frame rearrangements. Part of the clones is not present; checked against another copy, under half of the missing clones reflect an unresolved V gene, and the others are unexplained. Across this sample there are about 270,000 clones, with just under 90% seen only once. Together, the top ten hold over 3.5% of the sample. Sequences were obtained from PBMCs or T cells enriched from blood (not recorded which). The receptors stem from a woman in her thirties with acute COVID-19.

The CDR3 reads CASSQDWSYEQYF. The CDR3 DNA reads as TGCGCCAGCAGCCAAGATTGGAGCTACGAGCAGTACTTC. This chain connects TRBV4-1 to TRBJ2-7; no clear D gene. Germline CDR1 reads MGHRA; CDR2 reads YSYEKL. Trimming shortened V by 0 bases and J by 3 bases, and 6 bases separated the two germline ends. This CDR3 has 13 amino acids.

This chain connects TRBV7-9 to TRBJ1-6; D call uncertain. The V gene's germline CDR1 is SEHNR and CDR2 FQNEAQ (reference sequence). V lost 5 bases and J lost 4, with 24 bases in between. The CDR3 is made up of 19 amino acids. In DNA form, the CDR3 reads TGTGCCAGCAGCCCTCCGCTAGGGAAGGAGCGGGCATATAATTCACCCCTCCACTTT. This sequence encodes CASSPPLGKERAYNSPLHF.

This clone was seen a handful of times. The V gene is TRBV7-3, the J gene TRBJ2-7; D not resolved. The CDR3 is made up of 15 amino acids. The V and J ends lost 5 bases and 2 bases respectively, with 16 bases between them. In germline, CDR1 is SGHTA, CDR2 FQGTGA. CDR3 nucleotide sequence: TGTGCCAGCAGCGCCTACCGGTCCCACGCCTACGAGCAGTACTTC. Translated: CASSAYRSHAYEQYF.

The gene calls are TRBV7-9 and TRBJ2-3, with unresolved D. Germline V gene lookup returns CDR1 SEHNR and CDR2 FQNEAQ (reference sequence). The germline V and J ends were trimmed by 3 bases and 3 bases, with 13 bases remaining between them. CDR3 length: 15 residues. In DNA, the CDR3 is TGTGCCAGCAGCTTTTTAGTTTCCGGGACAGATACGCAGTATTTT. This encodes CASSFLVSGTDTQYF.

This chain links TRBV29-1 with TRBJ1-1; possibly TRBD1 for D (6 bases). This CDR3 region has 13 residues. The V gene's germline CDR1 is SQVTM and CDR2 ANQGSEA. The V end was cut by 0 bases, the J end by 2 bases, with 7 bases between. The chain's CDR3 is CSVEEGANTEAFF. The CDR3 DNA reads TGCAGCGTTGAAGAGGGGGCTAACACTGAAGCTTTCTTT.

This chain connects TRBV15 to TRBJ2-3; 14 bases are a match to TRBD2. V was clipped by 4 bases and J by 5 bases; unmatched bases: 14. Germline CDR1 reads LNHNV; CDR2 reads YYDKDF (reference sequence). CDR3 size: 19 residues. CDR3 sequence (DNA): TGTGCCACCAGCACCACGAACGCCGGGACTAGCGGGAGCCGAGATACGCAGTATTTT. This translates into CATSTTNAGTSGSRDTQYF.

J is TRBJ2-1 and V is TRBV30, with a possible D match to TRBD1 (6 bases). V was trimmed by 3 bases and J by 6 bases, leaving 9 bases between them. This CDR3 contains 12 residues. Per germline, CDR1 GTSNPN and CDR2 SVGIG (reference sequence). CDR3 protein: CAWRGASNEQFF. The CDR3 DNA follows: TGTGCCTGGAGGGGGGCTAGCAATGAGCAGTTCTTC.

V gene TRBV28 combines with J gene TRBJ2-1, with 7 nucleotides matching TRBD2. This CDR3 comprises 16 residues. V shed 0 bases and J 0 bases; nucleotides not matched to a gene: 2. CDR1 is MDHEN and CDR2 is SYDVKM in the germline V gene. Written as DNA, the CDR3 is TGTGCCAGCAGTTTATGGGCGGGGGACTCCTACAATGAGCAGTTCTTC. It is translated as CASSLWAGDSYNEQFF.

The chain employs TRBV19 and TRBJ2-3; D ambiguous. CDR3 size: 17 residues. CDR1 is LNHDA and CDR2 is SQIVND in the germline V gene (reference sequence). V lost 5 bases to trimming and J lost 1 base, with 19 bases between them. The CDR3 loop reads CASSPQLHLGGTDTQYF. Written as DNA, the CDR3 is TGTGCCAGTAGTCCCCAACTGCATCTGGGCGGCACAGATACGCAGTATTTT.

This chain joins TRBV28 and TRBJ2-7, with TRBD2 matching 7 bases. The CDR3 covers 11 residues. Unmatched junction bases numbered 5, after V lost 8 bases and J lost 7 bases. Per the germline V gene, CDR1 is MDHEN and CDR2 is SYDVKM. The CDR3 reads CASGGGLEQYF. As DNA, the CDR3 is TGTGCCAGCGGCGGGGGATTAGAGCAGTACTTC.

This chain connects TRBV30 to TRBJ1-5; 9 nucleotides match TRBD1. The ends lost 5 bases at V and 9 bases at J; junction bases unmatched: 8. The germline gives CDR1 GTSNPN, CDR2 SVGIG (reference sequence). The CDR3 contains 13 residues. CDR3 sequence: CAWGGQGYGPQHF. The CDR3 DNA reads TGTGCCTGGGGGGGACAGGGCTATGGGCCCCAGCATTTT.

V usage is TRBV6-5 and J usage is TRBJ2-1, with TRBD1 identical over 7 bases. Germline CDR1 is MNHEY and CDR2 is SVGAGI. This CDR3 spans 15 amino acids. The V gene end was trimmed by 8 bases and the J gene end by 2 bases; junction bases not matched to a gene: 9. This chain's CDR3 is CASGDGTETYNEQFF. The DNA for the CDR3 is TGTGCCAGCGGAGACGGGACAGAGACCTACAATGAGCAGTTCTTC.

V usage is TRBV6-1 and J usage is TRBJ1-1; D is perhaps TRBD1 (6 bases). CDR3 length: 15 residues. Germline V gene lookup returns CDR1 MNHNS and CDR2 SASEGT. V gave up 3 bases and J gave up 3 bases, with 14 bases separating them. Written as DNA, the CDR3 is TGTGCCAGCAGTGACCAGCCCAGGGGTGACACTGAAGCTTTCTTT. Translating gives CASSDQPRGDTEAFF.

The CDR3 is CASSLGQGDTGELFF. CDR3 bases: TGTGCCAGCAGCTTAGGACAGGGAGACACCGGGGAGCTGTTTTTT. The chain couples TRBV7-3 to TRBJ2-2; 8 nucleotides line up with TRBD1. CDR1 and CDR2 (germline): SGHTA, FQGTGA. J gave up 3 bases and V 2 bases, and 2 bases lay outside the gene matches. The CDR3 spans 15 residues.

The chain couples TRBV9 to TRBJ2-1; no definite D call. Germline CDR1 reads SGDLS; CDR2 reads YYNGEE. The CDR3 consists of 14 residues. Trimming removed 0 bases from V and 6 bases from J, with 10 bases in between. The CDR3 bases are TGTGCCAGCAGCGTAGCCACCGCAGGCAATGAGCAGTTCTTC. It specifies CASSVATAGNEQFF.

The chain carries TRBV28 and TRBJ2-7; 7 nucleotides line up with TRBD2. CDR1 is MDHEN, CDR2 SYDVKM, per germline. J lost 2 bases, V lost 6 bases, and 7 bases had no gene match. The CDR3 totals 14 residues. CDR3 sequence (DNA): TGTGCCAGCAGCCGCCCAGGGACTACCTACGAGCAGTACTTC. Protein product: CASSRPGTTYEQYF.

The table lists this clone with a few counts. This chain links TRBV7-9 with TRBJ2-3; D is unclear. Germline V lookup: CDR1 SEHNR, CDR2 FQNEAQ (reference sequence). V gave up 1 base and J gave up 6 bases, with 8 bases separating them. The CDR3 spans 13 residues. The CDR3 is CASSLGNYDTQYF. CDR3 bases: TGTGCCAGCAGCTTAGGTAACTACGATACGCAGTATTTT.

The J gene is TRBJ2-2, the V gene TRBV9, with 10 bases identical to TRBD2. The CDR3 has 15 residues. Germline-derived CDR1 and CDR2 are SGDLS and YYNGEE. Germline trimming cut 0 bases from V and 5 bases from J; bases unmatched to any gene: 1. In DNA form, the CDR3 reads TGTGCCAGCAGCGTAGTTAGCGGGGGGACCGGGGAGCTGTTTTTT. Translating it yields CASSVVSGGTGELFF.

The genes are TRBV28 and TRBJ2-7; 10 nucleotides align to TRBD1. From germline, CDR1 is MDHEN and CDR2 SYDVKM. V lost 6 bases to trimming and J lost 2 bases; unmatched junction nucleotides: 7. The CDR3 totals 15 residues. Written as DNA, the CDR3 is TGTGCCAGCAGACCGGACAGGGGGGCCACCTACGAGCAGTACTTC. Translation: CASRPDRGATYEQYF.

The chain is built from TRBV5-4 and TRBJ1-4; tentative D call: TRBD1 (6 bases). CDR3 size: 15 residues. Trimming shortened V by 4 bases and J by 0 bases, and 10 bases separated the two germline ends. Per the germline V gene, CDR1 is SGHNT and CDR2 is YYREEE (reference sequence). The CDR3 here is CASSVDSATNEKLFF. CDR3 bases: TGTGCCAGCAGCGTGGACAGTGCAACTAATGAAAAACTGTTTTTT.